The clone carrying this TCR beta chain was seen a single time. Its antigen is unidentified. The data belong to a study of T cells after posttransplantation cyclophosphamide. Study conclusions and caveats: Later blood repertoires were often dominated by clones from the donor CD8+ memory compartment. Skin or GI-infiltrating T cells shared few TRB sequences with blood.

The germline V gene encodes CDR1 WNHNN and CDR2 SYGVQD (reference sequence). The CDR3 consists of 16 residues. V was pared by 3 bases and J by 0 bases, with 14 bases between. TCRdb keeps only in-frame clones here, not all; method: immunoSEQ multiplex PCR. The repertoire holds approximately 6,900 clones, with roughly 98% as singletons. Cells defined as naive were viable CD3+CD4+ or CD3+CD8+ and CCR7+CD45RA+CD45RO-CD95-CD27+CD28+. Sequencing used naive CD8+ T cells sorted from PBMCs. The V and J genes are TRBV10-1 and TRBJ1-2, with D maybe TRBD1 (5 bases). This receptor was taken from a woman under 40 in good health and a related stem cell transplant donor. The CDR3 protein is CASSDYRNGSNYGYTF. The CDR3 DNA reads as TGCGCCAGCAGTGATTACAGGAATGGTTCTAACTATGGCTACACCTTC.